The clone carrying this T cell receptor beta chain has a count of ten or more. Antigen specificity is unknown. The source of the sample is a study of T cells in Graves' hyperthyroidism and ophthalmopathy. Study observations and caveats: Ophthalmopathy was model-predicted a median about 6.9 months pre-onset. The blood repertoire included most of the expanded thyroid clonotypes above 0.001.

V was clipped by 3 bases and J by 4 bases, with 13 bases between them. CDR1 and CDR2 from the germline V gene are GTSNPN and SVGIG (reference sequence). The CDR3 runs 13 residues. Patients were excluded because of uncontrolled infection, other autoimmune disease, pregnancy or lactation. TCR beta CDR3 sequences were amplified from RNA transcripts. Using the HTBI primer set, a first-round RT-PCR was run on the TCR CDR3. MiXCR was run by TCRdb on the multiplex PCR reads, yielding one entry per CDR3 protein. The sample has a few hundred thousand distinct CDR3 sequences, approximately 16% seen once; the top ten hold around 20%.

Material for sequencing was blood. This chain links TRBV30 with TRBJ2-7; no clear D gene. This receptor was identified in a woman aged 55-70 years with Graves' ophthalmopathy. The CDR3 DNA sequence: TGTGCCTGGAGACCGACTGAAGGTTACGAGCAGTACTTC. This codes for CAWRPTEGYEQYF.